The rows below give T cell receptor beta chains drawn from one sample of a study of control samples from healthy donors and cancer patients. Only in-frame clones appear in the TCRdb table, and some are missing; sequencing was by immunoSEQ multiplex PCR. The table has about 150,000 clones, roughly 93% seen once; the top ten hold roughly 5.7%. Specimen: blood. These receptors were obtained from a young man in good health. Both conserved end residues are part of each CDR3. A D gene is named only where the DNA matches it firmly. Only part of the rows carry a size: once, few, many, or a class if the clone is expanded.

clone size: NA
V gene: TRBV30
D gene: NA
J gene: TRBJ1-2
CDR3 DNA: TGTGCCTCGGGGGGGGGACTCTTTTCTAACTATGGCTACACCTTC
CDR3 protein: CASGGGLFSNYGYTF

clone size: NA
V gene: TRBV6-6
D gene: NA
J gene: TRBJ2-7
CDR3 DNA: TGTGCCAGCAGGATAGGTGGGAACAATGCCTACGAGCAGTACTTC
CDR3 protein: CASRIGGNNAYEQYF

clone size: few
V gene: TRBV7-9
D gene: TRBD1
J gene: TRBJ2-3
CDR3 DNA: TGTGCCAGCAGCACCCGTGCTGACAGGGCAAACACAGATACGCAGTATTTT
CDR3 protein: CASSTRADRANTDTQYF

clone size: NA
V gene: TRBV24-1
D gene: NA
J gene: TRBJ1-1
CDR3 DNA: TGTGCCACCAGTGACGGGGACGGACTGAACACTGAAGCTTTCTTT
CDR3 protein: CATSDGDGLNTEAFF

clone size: NA
V gene: TRBV9
D gene: TRBD2
J gene: TRBJ2-7
CDR3 DNA: TGTGCCAGCAGCGTCGGACTAGCGGGATCCTACGAGCAGTACTTC
CDR3 protein: CASSVGLAGSYEQYF

clone size: NA
V gene: TRBV27
D gene: TRBD1
J gene: TRBJ1-5
CDR3 DNA: TGTGCCAGCAGCCCCCATATTGGAGGGGGCGATTACAGCAATCAGCCCCAGCATTTT
CDR3 protein: CASSPHIGGGDYSNQPQHF

clone size: NA
V gene: TRBV5-1
D gene: TRBD1
J gene: TRBJ1-1
CDR3 DNA: TGCGCCAGCAGCCCCGGACAGGGTCGGACTGAAGCTTTCTTT
CDR3 protein: CASSPGQGRTEAFF

clone size: NA
V gene: TRBV12-3/TRBV12-4
D gene: NA
J gene: TRBJ2-5
CDR3 DNA: TGTGCCAGCACCTCAGACGTGACCCAGTACTTC
CDR3 protein: CASTSDVTQYF

clone size: NA
V gene: TRBV5-1
D gene: NA
J gene: TRBJ1-4
CDR3 DNA: TGCGCCAGCAGCTTCACCGGGACCTATAATGAAAAACTGTTTTTT
CDR3 protein: CASSFTGTYNEKLFF

clone size: NA
V gene: TRBV7-2
D gene: NA
J gene: TRBJ1-5
CDR3 DNA: TGTGCCAGCAGCCGGACACTTAGCAATCAGCCCCAGCATTTT
CDR3 protein: CASSRTLSNQPQHF

clone size: NA
V gene: TRBV27
D gene: NA
J gene: TRBJ2-7
CDR3 DNA: TGTGCCAGCAGTCTTCACTACGAGCAGTACTTC
CDR3 protein: CASSLHYEQYF

clone size: NA
V gene: TRBV5-1
D gene: NA
J gene: TRBJ1-6
CDR3 DNA: TGCGCCAGCAGCTTGGCCGGGAGGGGACGCTCACCCCTCCACTTT
CDR3 protein: CASSLAGRGRSPLHF

clone size: NA
V gene: TRBV19
D gene: NA
J gene: TRBJ1-2
CDR3 DNA: TGTGCCAGTAGTATAGAGAGTGGCTACACCTTC
CDR3 protein: CASSIESGYTF

clone size: NA
V gene: TRBV30
D gene: NA
J gene: TRBJ2-7
CDR3 DNA: TGTGCCCGGAGGGACACCTACGAGCAGTACTTC
CDR3 protein: CARRDTYEQYF

clone size: once
V gene: TRBV30
D gene: TRBD1
J gene: TRBJ1-6
CDR3 DNA: TGTGCCTGGGCGAGACAGGGAGATTCACCCCTCCACTTT
CDR3 protein: CAWARQGDSPLHF

clone size: NA
V gene: TRBV19
D gene: TRBD2
J gene: TRBJ2-2
CDR3 DNA: TGTGCCAGTAGTAAACTAGCGGGAGCTGGGGAGCTGTTTTTT
CDR3 protein: CASSKLAGAGELFF

clone size: once
V gene: TRBV9
D gene: TRBD2
J gene: TRBJ2-5
CDR3 DNA: TGTGCCAGCAGCGTAGCTCGACTAGCGGGAACCGGAGGGGAGACCCAGTACTTC
CDR3 protein: CASSVARLAGTGGETQYF

clone size: NA
V gene: TRBV18
D gene: NA
J gene: TRBJ1-4
CDR3 DNA: TGTGCCAGCTCACCAGGGGGTTCAGAAAAACTGTTTTTT
CDR3 protein: CASSPGGSEKLFF

clone size: NA
V gene: TRBV10-1
D gene: NA
J gene: TRBJ2-7
CDR3 DNA: TGCGCCAGCAGTGAGGGGGCAGGATACGAGCAGTACTTC
CDR3 protein: CASSEGAGYEQYF

clone size: NA
V gene: TRBV15
D gene: TRBD1
J gene: TRBJ2-4
CDR3 DNA: TGTGCCACCAGCGGCCAGGGGGCGCGGCCCAAAAACATTCAGTACTTC
CDR3 protein: CATSGQGARPKNIQYF

clone size: NA
V gene: TRBV7-2
D gene: NA
J gene: TRBJ1-5
CDR3 DNA: TGTGCCAGCAGCTTAACAGGAGCTTTAAATCAGCCCCAGCATTTT
CDR3 protein: CASSLTGALNQPQHF

clone size: NA
V gene: TRBV7-9
D gene: NA
J gene: TRBJ2-1
CDR3 DNA: TGTGCCAGCACTGGCTCCAATGAGCAGTTCTTC
CDR3 protein: CASTGSNEQFF

clone size: NA
V gene: TRBV4-3
D gene: NA
J gene: TRBJ2-1
CDR3 DNA: TGCGCCAGCAGCCAAGCCCGGGGGACCCTTTTCCGTGCCAATGAGCAGTTCTTC
CDR3 protein: CASSQARGTLFRANEQFF

clone size: NA
V gene: TRBV28
D gene: NA
J gene: TRBJ2-1
CDR3 DNA: TGTGCCAGCAGTCCTCCGGGGGGCCAAATTACCTACAATGAGCAGTTCTTC
CDR3 protein: CASSPPGGQITYNEQFF

clone size: NA
V gene: TRBV19
D gene: NA
J gene: TRBJ2-3
CDR3 DNA: TGTGCCAGTAGTATCGGACTTGACCGCGCGCAGTATTTT
CDR3 protein: CASSIGLDRAQYF

clone size: NA
V gene: TRBV5-1
D gene: NA
J gene: TRBJ1-2
CDR3 DNA: TGCGCCAGCAGCCTCGACCAAAGCTATGGCTACACCTTC
CDR3 protein: CASSLDQSYGYTF